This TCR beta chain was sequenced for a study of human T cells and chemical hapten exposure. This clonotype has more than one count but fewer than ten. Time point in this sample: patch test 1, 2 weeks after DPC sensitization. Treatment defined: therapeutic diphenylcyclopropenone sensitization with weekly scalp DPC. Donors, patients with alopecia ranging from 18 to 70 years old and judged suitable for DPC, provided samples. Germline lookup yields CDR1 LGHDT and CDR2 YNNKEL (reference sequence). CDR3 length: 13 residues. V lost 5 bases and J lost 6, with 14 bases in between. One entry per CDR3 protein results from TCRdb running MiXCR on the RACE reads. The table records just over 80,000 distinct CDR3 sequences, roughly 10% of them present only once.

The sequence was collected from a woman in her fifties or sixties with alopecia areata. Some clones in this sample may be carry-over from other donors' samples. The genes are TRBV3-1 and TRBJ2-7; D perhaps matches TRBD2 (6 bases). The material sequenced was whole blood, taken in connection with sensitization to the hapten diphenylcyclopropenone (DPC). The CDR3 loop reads CASSSRTSFEQYF. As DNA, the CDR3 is TGTGCCAGCAGCTCCAGAACTAGCTTCGAGCAGTACTTC.